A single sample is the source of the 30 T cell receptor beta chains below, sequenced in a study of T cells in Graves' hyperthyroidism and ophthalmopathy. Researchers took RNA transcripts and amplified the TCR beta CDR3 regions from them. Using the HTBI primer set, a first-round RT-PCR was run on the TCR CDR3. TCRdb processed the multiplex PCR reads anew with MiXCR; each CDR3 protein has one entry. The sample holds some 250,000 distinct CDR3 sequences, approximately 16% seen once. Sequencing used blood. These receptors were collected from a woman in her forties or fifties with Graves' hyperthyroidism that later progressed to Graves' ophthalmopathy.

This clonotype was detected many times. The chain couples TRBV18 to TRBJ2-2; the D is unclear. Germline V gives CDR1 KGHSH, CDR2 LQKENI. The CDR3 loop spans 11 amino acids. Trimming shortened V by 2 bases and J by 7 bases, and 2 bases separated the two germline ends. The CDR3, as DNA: TGTGCCAGCTCACCATTCGGGGAGCTGTTTTTT. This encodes CASSPFGELFF.

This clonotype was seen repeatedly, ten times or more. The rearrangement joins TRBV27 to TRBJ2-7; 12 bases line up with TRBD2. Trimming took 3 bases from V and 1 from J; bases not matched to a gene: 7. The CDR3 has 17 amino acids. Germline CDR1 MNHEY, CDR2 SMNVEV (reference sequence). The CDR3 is CASSFYRTSGTSYEQYF. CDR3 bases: TGTGCCAGCAGTTTCTACCGGACTAGCGGGACTTCCTACGAGCAGTACTTC.

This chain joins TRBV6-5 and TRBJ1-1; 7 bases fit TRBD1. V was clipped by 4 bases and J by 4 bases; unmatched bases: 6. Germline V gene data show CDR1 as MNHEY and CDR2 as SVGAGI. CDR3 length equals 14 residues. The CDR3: CASSSRSGGTEAFF. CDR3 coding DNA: TGTGCCAGCAGTTCCAGGTCAGGGGGCACTGAAGCTTTCTTT.

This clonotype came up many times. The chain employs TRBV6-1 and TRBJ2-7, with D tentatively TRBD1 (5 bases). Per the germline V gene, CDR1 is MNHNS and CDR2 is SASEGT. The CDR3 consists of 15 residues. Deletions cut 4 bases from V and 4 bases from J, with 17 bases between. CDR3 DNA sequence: TGTGCCAGCAGTGCAGAGACAGTCCCGACATACGAGCAGTACTTC. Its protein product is CASSAETVPTYEQYF.

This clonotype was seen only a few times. CDR3 loop: CAVRDAGNSPLHF. CDR3 DNA sequence: TGTGCCGTACGGGACGCGGGGAATTCACCCCTCCACTTT. This chain connects TRBV6-1 to TRBJ1-6; a possible D gene is TRBD1 (5 bases). The length of the CDR3 is 13 residues. V was clipped by 11 bases and J by 7 bases, with 15 bases between them. From germline, CDR1 is MNHNS and CDR2 SASEGT.

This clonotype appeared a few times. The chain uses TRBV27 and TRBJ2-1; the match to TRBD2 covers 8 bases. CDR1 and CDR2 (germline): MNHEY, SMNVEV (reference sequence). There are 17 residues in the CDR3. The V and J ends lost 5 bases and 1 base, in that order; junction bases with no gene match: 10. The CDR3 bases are TGTGCCAGCAGTATTTCCCCCACGGGAGGGTCCTACAATGAGCAGTTCTTC. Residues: CASSISPTGGSYNEQFF.

This CDR3 reads CASMFGAGTDTQYF. The CDR3 nucleotides are TGTGCCAGCATGTTCGGGGCAGGCACAGATACGCAGTATTTT. The V gene is TRBV6-5, the J gene TRBJ2-3, with D possibly called TRBD1 or TRBD2 (5 bases each). CDR1 is MNHEY, CDR2 SVGAGI, per germline. This CDR3 contains 14 residues. V was shortened by 7 bases and J by 1 base, with 12 bases between the two germline ends.

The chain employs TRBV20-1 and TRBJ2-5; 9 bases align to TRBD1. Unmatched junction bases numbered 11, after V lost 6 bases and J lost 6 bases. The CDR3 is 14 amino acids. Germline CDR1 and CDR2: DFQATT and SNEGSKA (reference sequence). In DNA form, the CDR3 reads TGCAGTGCGACGGACAGGGGCTACACGCAGACCCAGTACTTC. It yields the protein CSATDRGYTQTQYF.

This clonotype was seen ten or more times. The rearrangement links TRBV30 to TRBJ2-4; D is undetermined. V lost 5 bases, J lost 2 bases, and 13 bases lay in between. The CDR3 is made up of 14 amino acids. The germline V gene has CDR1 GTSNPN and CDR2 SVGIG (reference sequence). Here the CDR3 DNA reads TGTGCCTGGGGTCCATATGGGACCAAAAACATTCAGTACTTC. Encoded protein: CAWGPYGTKNIQYF.

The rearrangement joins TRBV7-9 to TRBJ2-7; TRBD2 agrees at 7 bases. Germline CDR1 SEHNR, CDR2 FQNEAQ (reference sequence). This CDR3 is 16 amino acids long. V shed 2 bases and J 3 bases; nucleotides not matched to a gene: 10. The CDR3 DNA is TGTGCCAGCAGCTTAAGGCGTTCGGCGGGAGTCTACGAGCAGTACTTC. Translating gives CASSLRRSAGVYEQYF.

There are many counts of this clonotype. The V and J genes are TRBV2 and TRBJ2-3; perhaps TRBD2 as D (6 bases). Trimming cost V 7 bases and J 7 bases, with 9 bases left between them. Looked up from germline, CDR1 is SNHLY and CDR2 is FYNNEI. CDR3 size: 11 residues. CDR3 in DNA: TGTGCCAGCACGGGGGTGAATACGCAGTATTTT. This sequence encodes CASTGVNTQYF.

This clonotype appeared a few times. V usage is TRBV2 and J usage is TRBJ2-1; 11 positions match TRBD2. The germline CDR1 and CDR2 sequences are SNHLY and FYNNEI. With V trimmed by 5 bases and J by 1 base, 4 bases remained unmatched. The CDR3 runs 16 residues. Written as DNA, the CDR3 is TGTGCCAGCAGTCTTAGCGGGAGGGCGTCCTACAATGAGCAGTTCTTC. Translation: CASSLSGRASYNEQFF.

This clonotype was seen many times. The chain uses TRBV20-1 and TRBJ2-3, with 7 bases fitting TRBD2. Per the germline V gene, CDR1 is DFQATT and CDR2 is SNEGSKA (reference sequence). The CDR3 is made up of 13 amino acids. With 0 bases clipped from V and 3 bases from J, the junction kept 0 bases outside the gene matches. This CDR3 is CSARDSGTDTQYF. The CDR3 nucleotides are TGCAGTGCTAGAGATAGCGGGACAGATACGCAGTATTTT.

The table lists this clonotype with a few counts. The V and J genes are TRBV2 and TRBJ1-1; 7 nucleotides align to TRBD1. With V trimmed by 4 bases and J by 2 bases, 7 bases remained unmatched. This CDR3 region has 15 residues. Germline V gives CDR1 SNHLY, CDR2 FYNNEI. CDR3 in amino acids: CASSASGQVNTEAFF. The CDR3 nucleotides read TGTGCCAGCAGTGCATCCGGACAGGTTAACACTGAAGCTTTCTTT.

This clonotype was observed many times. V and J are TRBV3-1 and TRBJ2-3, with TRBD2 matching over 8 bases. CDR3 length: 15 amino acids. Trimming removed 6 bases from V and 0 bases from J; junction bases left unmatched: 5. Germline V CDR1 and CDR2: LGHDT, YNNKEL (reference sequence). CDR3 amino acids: CASRLLAESTDTQYF. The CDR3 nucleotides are TGTGCCAGCAGACTACTAGCGGAAAGCACAGATACGCAGTATTTT.

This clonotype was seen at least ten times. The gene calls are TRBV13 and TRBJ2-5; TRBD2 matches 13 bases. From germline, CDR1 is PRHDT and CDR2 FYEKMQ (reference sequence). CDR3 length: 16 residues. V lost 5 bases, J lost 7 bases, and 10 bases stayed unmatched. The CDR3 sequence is CASSNVGLAGVGTQYF. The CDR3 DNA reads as TGTGCCAGCAGCAACGTAGGACTAGCGGGAGTAGGGACCCAGTACTTC.

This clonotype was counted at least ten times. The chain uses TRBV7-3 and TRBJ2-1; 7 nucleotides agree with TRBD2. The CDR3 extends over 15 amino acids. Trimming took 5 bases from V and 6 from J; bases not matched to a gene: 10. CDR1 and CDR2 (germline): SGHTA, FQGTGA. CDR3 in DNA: TGTGCCAGCAGCCCCGCCGGGACTACTTTCAATGAGCAGTTCTTC. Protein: CASSPAGTTFNEQFF.

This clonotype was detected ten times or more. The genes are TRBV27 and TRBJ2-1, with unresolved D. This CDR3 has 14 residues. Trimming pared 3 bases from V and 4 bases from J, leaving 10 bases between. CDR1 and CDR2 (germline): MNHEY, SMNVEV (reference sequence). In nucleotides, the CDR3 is TGTGCCAGCAGTTTCGATGTGACTTACAATGAGCAGTTCTTC. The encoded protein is CASSFDVTYNEQFF.

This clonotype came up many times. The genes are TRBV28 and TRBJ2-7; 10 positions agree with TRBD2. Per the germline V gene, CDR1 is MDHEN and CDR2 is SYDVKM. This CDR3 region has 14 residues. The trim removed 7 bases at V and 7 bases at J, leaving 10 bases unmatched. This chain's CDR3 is CASTPQLAGTEQYF. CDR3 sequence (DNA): TGTGCCAGCACCCCCCAACTAGCGGGAACTGAGCAGTACTTC.

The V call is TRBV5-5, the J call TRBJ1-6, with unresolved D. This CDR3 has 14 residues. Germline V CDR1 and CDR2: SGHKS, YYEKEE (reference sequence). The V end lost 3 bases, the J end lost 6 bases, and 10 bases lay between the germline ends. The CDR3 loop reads CASSSGGFNSPLHF. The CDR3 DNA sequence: TGTGCCAGCAGCTCGGGTGGTTTTAATTCACCCCTCCACTTT.

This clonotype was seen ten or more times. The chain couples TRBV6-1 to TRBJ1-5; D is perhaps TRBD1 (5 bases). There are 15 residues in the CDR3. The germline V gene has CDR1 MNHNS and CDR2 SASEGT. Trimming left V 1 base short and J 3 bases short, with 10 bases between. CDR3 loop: CASSEVRVANQPQHF. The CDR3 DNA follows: TGTGCCAGCAGTGAAGTCAGGGTCGCCAATCAGCCCCAGCATTTT.

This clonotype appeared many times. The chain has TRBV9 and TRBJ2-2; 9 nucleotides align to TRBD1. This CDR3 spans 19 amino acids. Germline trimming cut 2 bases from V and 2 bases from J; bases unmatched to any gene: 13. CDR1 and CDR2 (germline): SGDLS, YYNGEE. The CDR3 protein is CASSVGDRAASGNTGELFF. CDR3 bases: TGTGCCAGCAGCGTGGGGGACAGGGCGGCTAGCGGAAACACCGGGGAGCTGTTTTTT.

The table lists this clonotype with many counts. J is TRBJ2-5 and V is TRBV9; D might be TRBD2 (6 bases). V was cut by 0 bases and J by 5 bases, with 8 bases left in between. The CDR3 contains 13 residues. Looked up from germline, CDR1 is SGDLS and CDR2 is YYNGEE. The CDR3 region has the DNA TGTGCCAGCAGCGTAGGTCTAGCGGAGACCCAGTACTTC. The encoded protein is CASSVGLAETQYF.

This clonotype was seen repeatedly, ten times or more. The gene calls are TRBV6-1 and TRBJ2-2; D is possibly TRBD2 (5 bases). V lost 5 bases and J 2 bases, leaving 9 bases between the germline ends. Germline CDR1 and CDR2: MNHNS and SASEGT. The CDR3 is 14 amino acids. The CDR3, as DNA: TGTGCCAGCAGTCGGACGGGAAACACCGGGGAGCTGTTTTTT. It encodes CASSRTGNTGELFF.

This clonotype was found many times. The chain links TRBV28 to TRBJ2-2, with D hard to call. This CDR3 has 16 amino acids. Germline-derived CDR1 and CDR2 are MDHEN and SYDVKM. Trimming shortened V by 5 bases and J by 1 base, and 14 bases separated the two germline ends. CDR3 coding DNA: TGTGCCAGCAGTCGATCGGGCAATAGGAACACCGGGGAGCTGTTTTTT. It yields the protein CASSRSGNRNTGELFF.

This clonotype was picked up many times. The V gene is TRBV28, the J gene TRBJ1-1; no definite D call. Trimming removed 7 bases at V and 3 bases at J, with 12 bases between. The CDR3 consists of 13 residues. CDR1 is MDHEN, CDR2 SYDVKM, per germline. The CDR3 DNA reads TGTGCCAGCACCCTGGTGGAGTACACTGAAGCTTTCTTT. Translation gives CASTLVEYTEAFF.

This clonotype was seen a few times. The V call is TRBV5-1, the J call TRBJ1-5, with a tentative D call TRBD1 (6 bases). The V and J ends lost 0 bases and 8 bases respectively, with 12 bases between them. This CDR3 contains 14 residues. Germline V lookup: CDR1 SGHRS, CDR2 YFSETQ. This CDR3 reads CASSLGQGTKPQHF. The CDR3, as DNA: TGCGCCAGCAGCTTGGGGCAGGGGACCAAGCCCCAGCATTTT.

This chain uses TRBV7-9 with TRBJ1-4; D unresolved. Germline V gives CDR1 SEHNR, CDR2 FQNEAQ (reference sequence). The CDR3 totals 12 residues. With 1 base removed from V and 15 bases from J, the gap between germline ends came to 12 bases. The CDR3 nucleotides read TGTGCCAGCAGCTTAGTGGCGGAGGTTTTGTTTTTT. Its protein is CASSLVAEVLFF.

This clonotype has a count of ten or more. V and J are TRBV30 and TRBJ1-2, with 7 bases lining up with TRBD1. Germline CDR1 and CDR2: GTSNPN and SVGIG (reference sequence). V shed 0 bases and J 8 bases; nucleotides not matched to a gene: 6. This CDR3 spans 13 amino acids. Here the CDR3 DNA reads TGTGCCTGGAGTGTACAAGGGGGCGAAGGCTACACCTTC. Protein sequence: CAWSVQGGEGYTF.

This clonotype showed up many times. The CDR3: CASSRTGILNGYTF. In DNA form, the CDR3 reads TGTGCCAGCAGTCGTACAGGGATCTTGAATGGCTACACCTTC. This chain uses TRBV28 with TRBJ1-2; D perhaps matches TRBD1 (6 bases). CDR3 size: 14 residues. Germline assignment: CDR1 MDHEN and CDR2 SYDVKM. Trimming left V 5 bases short and J 6 bases short, with 16 bases between.